These 5 T cell receptor beta chains originate from one sample sequenced in a study of T cells after yellow fever vaccination. Using its own MiXCR run on the 5' RACE reads, TCRdb lists one record per CDR3 protein. Of over 65,000 distinct CDR3 sequences in the sample, 13% were seen once. Sequences were derived from CD8+ T cells not binding an NS4B(214-222) dextramer, sorted from PBMCs, sampled approximately 20 days after the first yellow fever vaccination. The receptors originated from a man aged 18 to 30 who received the YFV17D yellow fever vaccine.

This clonotype was observed a handful of times. The rearrangement joins TRBV20-1 to TRBJ2-1; 13 bases match TRBD2. The J segment lost 4 bases and the V segment lost 3 bases, leaving 12 bases of the junction unmatched. The CDR3 spans 18 residues. The germline gives CDR1 DFQATT, CDR2 SNEGSKA (reference sequence). CDR3 bases: TGCAGTGCTAGGGGATACAAGCGACTAGCGGGGGGTTACAATGAGCAGTTCTTC. This translates into CSARGYKRLAGGYNEQFF.

The V call is TRBV29-1, the J call TRBJ2-1; tentative D call: TRBD1 (6 bases). The germline V and J ends were trimmed by 1 base and 6 bases, with 13 bases remaining between them. Looked up from germline, CDR1 is SQVTM and CDR2 is ANQGSEA. The CDR3 totals 14 residues. The CDR3: CSVEVTGKGNEQFF. The CDR3, as DNA: TGCAGCGTTGAAGTTACAGGGAAGGGCAATGAGCAGTTCTTC.

The genes are TRBV7-8 and TRBJ1-5; 9 nucleotides match TRBD1. The CDR3 length is 14 residues. The trim removed 4 bases at V and 7 bases at J, leaving 5 bases unmatched. Germline CDR1 reads SGHVS; CDR2 reads FQNEAQ. Written as DNA, the CDR3 is TGTGCCAGCAGCTGGACAGGGGAAAGCCAGCCCCAGCATTTT. It is translated as CASSWTGESQPQHF.

This clonotype was counted many times. The chain combines TRBV29-1 with TRBJ2-7; the match to TRBD1 covers 7 bases. V was pared by 4 bases and J by 3 bases, with 3 bases of the junction left unmatched. The CDR3 is 12 amino acids. Germline-derived CDR1 and CDR2 are SQVTM and ANQGSEA. This chain's CDR3 is CSVVAGGYEQYF. CDR3 in DNA: TGCAGCGTTGTCGCAGGGGGCTACGAGCAGTACTTC.

This clonotype occurred many times. V and J are TRBV7-2 and TRBJ2-1, with 12 nucleotides matching TRBD2. The junction had 6 bases not matched to a gene; V was cut back by 4 bases and J by 8 bases. The CDR3 has 15 amino acids. Germline loops: CDR1 SGHTA, CDR2 FQGNSA. DNA for the CDR3: TGTGCCAGCAGCTCTAGCGGGGGGGCCATCGATGAGCAGTTCTTC. The encoded protein is CASSSSGGAIDEQFF. Supplemented by reference TRBV7-2 and TRBJ2-1, the full variable domain reads GAGVSQSPSNKVTEKGKDVELRCDPISGHTALYWYRQSLGQGLEFLIYFQGNSAPDKSGLPSDRFSAERTGGSVSTLTIQRTQQEDSAVYLCASSSSGGAIDEQFFGPGTRLTVL.